The next 10 T cell receptor beta chains were all read from a single sample in a study of blood T cell repertoires in COVID-19 (TCRdb year 2020). Library generation was performed with the immunoSEQ multiplex PCR assay. The table was pulled from immuneACCESS by TCRdb, which kept in-frame rearrangements only. Such tables lose some clones; where checked, under half of the loss comes from unresolved V genes, and the rest has no known cause. In all, the sample holds roughly 120,000 clones, and roughly three quarters of those were seen once. The ten largest clonotypes hold 7.9% of the sample. The sequenced sample consisted of peripheral blood. These receptors originate from a human donor in a cohort sampled during active COVID-19.

The chain has TRBV25-1 and TRBJ1-2; TRBD1 matches at 9 bases. The CDR3 spans 14 residues. Looked up from germline, CDR1 is MGHDK and CDR2 is SYGVNS. Germline trimming cut 8 bases from V and 5 bases from J; bases unmatched to any gene: 9. CDR3 DNA: TGTGCCAGCTGCCCTCCAGGGACAGGGTATGGCTACACCTTC. Its protein is CASCPPGTGYGYTF.

The chain carries TRBV14 and TRBJ1-4; no definite D call. CDR1 and CDR2 from the germline V gene are SGHDN and FVKESK. V was cut by 0 bases and J by 0 bases, with 8 bases left in between. CDR3 length equals 16 residues. The CDR3 is CASSQEQTATNEKLFF. In DNA form, the CDR3 reads TGTGCCAGCAGCCAAGAACAGACCGCAACTAATGAAAAACTGTTTTTT.

V usage is TRBV5-5 and J usage is TRBJ1-4; the D gene is possibly TRBD1 (6 bases). The CDR3 runs to 14 residues. Germline-derived CDR1 and CDR2 are SGHKS and YYEKEE (reference sequence). V was shortened by 4 bases and J by 8 bases, with 15 bases between the two germline ends. CDR3 protein: CASSPTGPWEKLFF. The CDR3 nucleotides are TGTGCCAGCAGCCCGACAGGACCTTGGGAAAAACTGTTTTTT.

This clone occurred once. The V and J genes are TRBV7-8 and TRBJ2-1, with TRBD1 identical over 8 bases. After removal of 5 bases from V and 9 bases from J, the junction contained 9 bases not matched to a gene. CDR3 length equals 14 residues. Germline V CDR1 and CDR2: SGHVS, FQNEAQ. CDR3 DNA sequence: TGTGCCAGCAGCATGGGGACAGGTAGCTCTGAGCAGTTCTTC. It translates to CASSMGTGSSEQFF.

The chain has TRBV19 and TRBJ2-7; 10 nucleotides agree with TRBD1. With V trimmed by 5 bases and J by 3 bases, 7 bases remained unmatched. Germline assignment: CDR1 LNHDA and CDR2 SQIVND (reference sequence). The CDR3 covers 15 residues. For the CDR3, the DNA is TGTGCCAGTAGTCCCGGGGGACAGGGGCTCTACGAGCAGTACTTC. It yields the protein CASSPGGQGLYEQYF.

V gene TRBV7-8 combines with J gene TRBJ1-3, with 8 bases aligning to TRBD1. CDR1 is SGHVS, CDR2 FQNEAQ, per germline. This CDR3 contains 15 residues. J lost 4 bases, V lost 2 bases, and 4 bases had no gene match. The CDR3 nucleotides are TGTGCCAGCAGCTTAAACAGGGGGGCGGGAAACACCATATATTTT. This sequence encodes CASSLNRGAGNTIYF.

The chain couples TRBV6-1 to TRBJ1-2, with no clear D. Between the trimmed V and J ends, which lost 2 bases and 5 bases, there was a span of 21 bases. The CDR3 has 17 residues. Germline CDR1 and CDR2: MNHNS and SASEGT. This CDR3 reads CASSESRVRPGPYGYTF. The CDR3 DNA reads TGTGCCAGCAGTGAAAGCCGGGTGCGTCCCGGCCCATATGGCTACACCTTC.

This clone was seen only a few times. The chain combines TRBV12-3 or TRBV12-4 with TRBJ2-7, with unresolved D. The CDR3 consists of 12 residues. The V end lost 5 bases, the J end lost 2 bases, and 7 bases lay between the germline ends. This CDR3 is CASSQTAYEQYF. Here the CDR3 DNA reads TGTGCCAGCAGTCAAACAGCCTACGAGCAGTACTTC.

J is TRBJ2-7 and V is TRBV7-6, with TRBD2 identical over 9 bases. The CDR3 loop spans 15 amino acids. The trim removed 2 bases at V and 7 bases at J, leaving 9 bases unmatched. Per germline, CDR1 SGHVS and CDR2 FNYEAQ. CDR3 DNA sequence: TGTGCCAGCAGCTTATCGGCGGGAGGGCCGGGTGAGCAGTACTTC. Its translation is CASSLSAGGPGEQYF.

V gene TRBV7-9 combines with J gene TRBJ1-3; D possibly corresponds to TRBD1 (5 bases). This CDR3 region has 13 residues. CDR1 and CDR2 (germline): SEHNR, FQNEAQ (reference sequence). V was trimmed by 7 bases and J by 8 bases, leaving 15 bases between them. The CDR3 DNA follows: TGTGCCAGCACTTATTTACCGGGGGACACCATATATTTT. Translating gives CASTYLPGDTIYF.